The 7 T cell receptor beta chains below come from one sample, sequenced in a study of blood T cell repertoires in COVID-19. Sequencing used immunoSEQ multiplex PCR; TCRdb keeps in-frame clones, though not all of them. The sample holds around 160,000 clones; 84% are singletons and the top ten take roughly 5.7%. The sample was PBMCs or T cells enriched from blood (not recorded which). All receptors derive from a woman aged 45-65 years who had been exposed to COVID-19.

This clone was detected only once. This chain links TRBV11-2 with TRBJ2-1, with a weak D call TRBD2 (5 bases). CDR1 and CDR2 from the germline V gene are SGHAT and FQNNGV. The V gene lost 2 bases and the J gene lost 8 bases, with 16 bases spanning the gap. The CDR3 has 15 residues. CDR3 protein: CASSLPQRSWHEQFF. The CDR3 coding sequence is TGTGCCAGCAGCTTACCCCAGCGGTCTTGGCATGAGCAGTTCTTC. Complete variable domain (other parts from reference TRBV11-2 and TRBJ2-1): EAGVAQSPRYKIIEKRQSVAFWCNPISGHATLYWYQQILGQGPKLLIQFQNNGVVDDSQLPKDRFSAERLKGVDSTLKIQPAKLEDSAVYLCASSLPQRSWHEQFFGPGTRLTVL.

The V call is TRBV28, the J call TRBJ2-4, with TRBD2 matching 7 bases. This CDR3 is built from 13 residues. Trimming took 2 bases from V and 13 from J; bases not matched to a gene: 8. Germline CDR1 and CDR2: MDHEN and SYDVKM. CDR3 region: CASSLLQRGGQYF. The DNA of the CDR3 is TGTGCCAGCAGTTTACTCCAGCGGGGCGGGCAGTACTTC.

The chain combines TRBV9 with TRBJ1-5, with D tentatively TRBD1 (5 bases). Germline V gives CDR1 SGDLS, CDR2 YYNGEE. Between the trimmed V and J ends, which lost 2 bases and 3 bases, there was a span of 18 bases. There are 17 residues in the CDR3. The CDR3 DNA reads TGTGCCAGCAGCGTCGAGGCGGGGACGGAGAACAATCAGCCCCAGCATTTT. Translating gives CASSVEAGTENNQPQHF.

A single count supports this clone. The chain is built from TRBV7-2 and TRBJ2-7, with 7 positions matching TRBD2. Trimming cost V 5 bases and J 8 bases; bases outside gene matches: 6. Per germline, CDR1 SGHTA and CDR2 FQGNSA. CDR3 length equals 12 residues. This CDR3 reads CASSTTSAKQYF. The DNA for the CDR3 is TGTGCCAGCAGCACAACTAGCGCAAAGCAGTACTTC.

V gene TRBV29-1 combines with J gene TRBJ2-1, with a tentative D call TRBD2 (5 bases). This CDR3 spans 10 amino acids. The V and J ends lost 4 bases and 7 bases respectively, with 5 bases between them. Germline V gene lookup returns CDR1 SQVTM and CDR2 ANQGSEA. In nucleotides, the CDR3 is TGCAGCGTTGGCGGGAATGAGCAGTTCTTC. Residues: CSVGGNEQFF.

The chain recombines TRBV5-5 with TRBJ1-4; TRBD1 aligns across 7 bases. With V trimmed by 4 bases and J by 0 bases, 3 bases remained unmatched. The CDR3 runs 15 residues. Germline lookup yields CDR1 SGHKS and CDR2 YYEKEE (reference sequence). The CDR3 region is CASSLGTATNEKLFF. CDR3 bases: TGTGCCAGCAGCCTCGGGACAGCAACTAATGAAAAACTGTTTTTT. The full variable domain, rest sourced from reference TRBV5-5 and TRBJ1-4, is DAGVTQSPTHLIKTRGQQVTLRCSPISGHKSVSWYQQVLGQGPQFIFQYYEKEERGRGNFPDRFSARQFPNYSSELNVNALLLGDSALYLCASSLGTATNEKLFFGSGTQLSVL.

The chain combines TRBV27 with TRBJ1-3; D may be TRBD1 (5 bases). The V end was cut by 2 bases, the J end by 0 bases, with 8 bases between. The CDR3 extends over 15 amino acids. Per germline, CDR1 MNHEY and CDR2 SMNVEV (reference sequence). CDR3 sequence reads: CASSLQGPSGNTIYF. Here the CDR3 DNA reads TGTGCCAGCAGTTTACAGGGCCCCTCTGGAAACACCATATATTTT.